This T cell receptor (beta chain) was sequenced during a study of blood T cell repertoires in COVID-19. Whole-study context: Material from acute and convalescent COVID-19 was sourced from the United States, Italy and Spain. Nucleic acid was either cDNA or gDNA, and it came from T cells, B-cell-depleted T cells, or PBMCs.

The CDR3 length is 12 residues. J lost 3 bases, V lost 4 bases, and 1 base had no gene match. Germline CDR1 is SGHRS and CDR2 is YFSETQ. TCRdb's copy holds only in-frame clones and misses some; the assay was immunoSEQ multiplex PCR. The sample lists about 300,000 clones, about 89% occurring once. J is TRBJ2-7 and V is TRBV5-1, with 7 bases fitting TRBD1. Sequencing was performed on peripheral blood. This clonotype was sampled from a man between 18 and 29 years old who had recovered from COVID-19. The CDR3 region is CASSRDSYEQYF. CDR3 bases: TGCGCCAGCAGCCGGGACAGCTACGAGCAGTACTTC.